The clone carrying this T cell receptor beta chain was detected a few times. The data are from a study of blood T cell repertoires in COVID-19. Study context: The study drew acute and convalescent COVID-19 samples from the United States, Italy and Spain. PBMCs, B-cell-depleted T cells, or T cells were the source of the cDNA or gDNA that made up the material.

There are 17 residues in the CDR3. J lost 8 bases, V lost 3 bases, and 12 bases had no gene match. Germline V CDR1 and CDR2: MNHNS, SASEGT. Original handling: Cell counts per sample came from amplifying reference gene primers. Sequencing was performed with immunoSEQ multiplex PCR; in TCRdb, only in-frame clones are kept and a portion is missing. That table supplies the V and J calls and clone size; D and trimming were determined from the DNA. The sample lists about 170,000 clones, 82% seen once, with about 10% in the top ten. The sequencing input was peripheral blood. This sequence was found in a woman older than 75 with active or convalescent COVID-19. The chain couples TRBV6-1 to TRBJ2-1; TRBD2 matches at 11 bases. This CDR3 is CASSELQLAGEGDEQFF. The DNA for the CDR3 is TGTGCCAGCAGTGAGCTACAACTAGCGGGAGAGGGGGATGAGCAGTTCTTC.